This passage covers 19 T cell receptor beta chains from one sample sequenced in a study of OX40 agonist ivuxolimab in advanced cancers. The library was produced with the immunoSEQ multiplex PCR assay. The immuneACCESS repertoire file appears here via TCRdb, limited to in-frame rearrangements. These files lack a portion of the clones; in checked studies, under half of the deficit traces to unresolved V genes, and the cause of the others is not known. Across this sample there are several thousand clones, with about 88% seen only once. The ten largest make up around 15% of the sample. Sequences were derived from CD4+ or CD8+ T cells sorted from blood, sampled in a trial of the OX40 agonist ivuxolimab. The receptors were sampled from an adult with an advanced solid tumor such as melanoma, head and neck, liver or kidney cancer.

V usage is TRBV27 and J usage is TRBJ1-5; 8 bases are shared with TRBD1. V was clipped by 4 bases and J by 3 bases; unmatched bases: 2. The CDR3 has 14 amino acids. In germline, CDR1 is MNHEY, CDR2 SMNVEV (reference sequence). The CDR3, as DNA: TGTGCCAGCAGTTCAGGGGGCCACAATCAGCCCCAGCATTTT. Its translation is CASSSGGHNQPQHF.

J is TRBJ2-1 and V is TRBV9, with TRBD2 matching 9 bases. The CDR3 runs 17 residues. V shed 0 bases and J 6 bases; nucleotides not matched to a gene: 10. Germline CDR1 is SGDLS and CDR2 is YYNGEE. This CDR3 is CASSVEEGWTSVNEQFF. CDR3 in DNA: TGTGCCAGCAGCGTAGAGGAGGGATGGACTAGCGTCAATGAGCAGTTCTTC.

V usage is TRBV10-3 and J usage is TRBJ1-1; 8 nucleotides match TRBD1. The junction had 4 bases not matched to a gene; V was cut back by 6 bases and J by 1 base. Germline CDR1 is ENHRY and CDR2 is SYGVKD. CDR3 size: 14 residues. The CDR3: CAIRTTGANTEAFF. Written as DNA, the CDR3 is TGTGCCATCAGGACGACAGGGGCGAACACTGAAGCTTTCTTT.

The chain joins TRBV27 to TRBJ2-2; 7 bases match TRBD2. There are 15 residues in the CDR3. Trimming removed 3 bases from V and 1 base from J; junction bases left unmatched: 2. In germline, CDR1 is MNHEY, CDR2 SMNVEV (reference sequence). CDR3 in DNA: TGTGCCAGCAGTTTCCGCGGGAGGAACACCGGGGAGCTGTTTTTT. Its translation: CASSFRGRNTGELFF.

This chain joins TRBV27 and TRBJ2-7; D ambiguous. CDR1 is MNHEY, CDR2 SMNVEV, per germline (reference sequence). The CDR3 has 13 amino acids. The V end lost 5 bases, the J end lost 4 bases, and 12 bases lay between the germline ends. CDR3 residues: CASSQTPGYEQYF. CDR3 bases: TGTGCCAGCAGTCAAACCCCCGGGTACGAGCAGTACTTC.

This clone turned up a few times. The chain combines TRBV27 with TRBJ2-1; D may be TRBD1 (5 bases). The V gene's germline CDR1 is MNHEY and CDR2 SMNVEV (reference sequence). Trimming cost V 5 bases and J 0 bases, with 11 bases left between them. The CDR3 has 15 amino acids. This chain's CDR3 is CASSDSVSSYNEQFF. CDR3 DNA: TGTGCCAGCAGTGACAGCGTGAGCTCCTACAATGAGCAGTTCTTC.

CDR3 bases: TGTGCCACCGAGGGGGACGGCTATGGCTACACCTTC. Encoded protein: CATEGDGYGYTF. This chain joins TRBV19 and TRBJ1-2; possibly TRBD1 for D (6 bases). CDR1 is LNHDA, CDR2 SQIVND, per germline (reference sequence). The CDR3 spans 12 residues. Trimming cost V 10 bases and J 4 bases, with 13 bases left between them.

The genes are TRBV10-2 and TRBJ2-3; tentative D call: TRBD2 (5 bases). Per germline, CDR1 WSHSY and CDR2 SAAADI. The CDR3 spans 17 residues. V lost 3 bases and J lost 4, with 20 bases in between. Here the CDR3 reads CASSEVSGPRIPDTQYF. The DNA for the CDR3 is TGCGCCAGCAGTGAAGTAAGCGGCCCTAGAATCCCAGATACGCAGTATTTT.

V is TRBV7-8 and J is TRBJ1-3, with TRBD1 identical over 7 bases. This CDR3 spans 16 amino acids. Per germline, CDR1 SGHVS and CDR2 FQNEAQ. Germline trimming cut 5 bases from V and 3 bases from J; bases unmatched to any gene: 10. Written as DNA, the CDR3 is TGTGCCAGCAGCCCGCGGGACAGTATCGTTGGAAACACCATATATTTT. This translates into CASSPRDSIVGNTIYF.

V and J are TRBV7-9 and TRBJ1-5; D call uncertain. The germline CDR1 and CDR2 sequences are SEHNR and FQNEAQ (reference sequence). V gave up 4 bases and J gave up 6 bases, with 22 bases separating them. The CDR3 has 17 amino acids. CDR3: CASSSTGPLPGSQPQHF. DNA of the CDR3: TGTGCCAGCAGCTCGACCGGGCCATTACCCGGGAGTCAGCCCCAGCATTTT.

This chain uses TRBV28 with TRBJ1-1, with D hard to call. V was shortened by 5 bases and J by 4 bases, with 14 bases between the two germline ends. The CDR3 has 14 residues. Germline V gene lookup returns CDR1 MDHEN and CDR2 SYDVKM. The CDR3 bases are TGTGCCAGCAGTACTCACTTACTGGGCACTGAAGCTTTCTTT. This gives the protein CASSTHLLGTEAFF. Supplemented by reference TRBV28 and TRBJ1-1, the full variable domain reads DVKVTQSSRYLVKRTGEKVFLECVQDMDHENMFWYRQDPGLGLRLIYFSYDVKMKEKGDIPEGYSVSREKKERFSLILESASTNQTSMYLCASSTHLLGTEAFFGQGTRLTVV.

DNA for the CDR3: TGTGCCAGCAGTCCCGGGGCGGGAGGGCTCGGAGATACGCAGTATTTT. Protein product: CASSPGAGGLGDTQYF. This chain joins TRBV7-9 and TRBJ2-3; 9 nucleotides agree with TRBD2. Germline V CDR1 and CDR2: SEHNR, FQNEAQ (reference sequence). Unmatched junction bases numbered 12, after V lost 6 bases and J lost 5 bases. There are 16 residues in the CDR3.

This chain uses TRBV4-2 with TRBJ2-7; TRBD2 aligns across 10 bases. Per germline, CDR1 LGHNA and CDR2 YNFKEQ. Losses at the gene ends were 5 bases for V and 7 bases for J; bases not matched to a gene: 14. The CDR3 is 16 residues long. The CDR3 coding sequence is TGTGCCAGCAGCTTAGAGGCTAGCGGGAGCCCATGGGAGCAGTACTTC. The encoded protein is CASSLEASGSPWEQYF.

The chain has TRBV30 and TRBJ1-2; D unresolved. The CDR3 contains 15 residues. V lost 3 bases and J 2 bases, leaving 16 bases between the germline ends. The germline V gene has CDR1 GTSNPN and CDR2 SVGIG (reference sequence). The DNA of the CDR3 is TGTGCCTGGAGCGTCTCGGGGAGATGGAACTATGGCTACACCTTC. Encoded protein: CAWSVSGRWNYGYTF.

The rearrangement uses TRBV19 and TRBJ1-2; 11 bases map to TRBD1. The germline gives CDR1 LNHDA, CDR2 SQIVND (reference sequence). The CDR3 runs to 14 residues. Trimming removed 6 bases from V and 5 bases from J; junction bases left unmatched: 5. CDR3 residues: CASRPGQGVYGYTF. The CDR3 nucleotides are TGTGCCAGTAGGCCGGGACAGGGGGTTTATGGCTACACCTTC.

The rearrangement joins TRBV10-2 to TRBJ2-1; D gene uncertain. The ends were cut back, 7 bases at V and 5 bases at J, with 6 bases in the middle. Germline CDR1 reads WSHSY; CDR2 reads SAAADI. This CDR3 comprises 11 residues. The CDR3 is CASMDHNEQFF. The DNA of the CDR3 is TGCGCCAGCATGGACCACAATGAGCAGTTCTTC.

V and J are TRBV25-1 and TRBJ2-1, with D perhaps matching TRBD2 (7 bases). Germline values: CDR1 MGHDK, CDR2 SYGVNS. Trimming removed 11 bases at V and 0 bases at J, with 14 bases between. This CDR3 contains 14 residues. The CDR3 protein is CASGGGGSYNEQFF. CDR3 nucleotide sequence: TGTGCCTCGGGGGGCGGGGGCTCCTACAATGAGCAGTTCTTC.

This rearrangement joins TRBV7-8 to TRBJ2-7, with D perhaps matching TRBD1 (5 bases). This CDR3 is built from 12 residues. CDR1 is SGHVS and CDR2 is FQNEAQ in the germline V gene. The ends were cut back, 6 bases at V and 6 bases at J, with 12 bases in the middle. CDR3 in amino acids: CASSKGVGEQYF. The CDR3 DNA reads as TGTGCCAGCAGTAAAGGGGTTGGCGAGCAGTACTTC.

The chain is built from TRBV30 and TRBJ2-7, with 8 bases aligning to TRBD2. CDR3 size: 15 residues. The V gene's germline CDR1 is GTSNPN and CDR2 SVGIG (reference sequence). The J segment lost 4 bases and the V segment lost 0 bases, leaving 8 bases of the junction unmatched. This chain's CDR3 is CAWSVPGGAAYEQYF. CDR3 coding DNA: TGTGCCTGGAGTGTACCCGGGGGGGCGGCTTACGAGCAGTACTTC.